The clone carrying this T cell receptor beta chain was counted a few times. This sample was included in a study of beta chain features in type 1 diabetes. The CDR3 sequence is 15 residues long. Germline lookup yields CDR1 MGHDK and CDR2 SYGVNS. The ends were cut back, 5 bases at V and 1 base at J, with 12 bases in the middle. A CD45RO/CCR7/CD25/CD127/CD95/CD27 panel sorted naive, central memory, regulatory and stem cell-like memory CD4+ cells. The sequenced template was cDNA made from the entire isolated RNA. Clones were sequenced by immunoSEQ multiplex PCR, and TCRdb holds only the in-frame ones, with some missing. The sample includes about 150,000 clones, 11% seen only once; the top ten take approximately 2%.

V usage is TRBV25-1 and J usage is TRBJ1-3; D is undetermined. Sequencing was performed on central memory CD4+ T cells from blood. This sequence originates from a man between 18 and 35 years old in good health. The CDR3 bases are TGTGCCAGCAGTAAGGCTATCGGGTCTGGAAACACCATATATTTT. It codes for CASSKAIGSGNTIYF.